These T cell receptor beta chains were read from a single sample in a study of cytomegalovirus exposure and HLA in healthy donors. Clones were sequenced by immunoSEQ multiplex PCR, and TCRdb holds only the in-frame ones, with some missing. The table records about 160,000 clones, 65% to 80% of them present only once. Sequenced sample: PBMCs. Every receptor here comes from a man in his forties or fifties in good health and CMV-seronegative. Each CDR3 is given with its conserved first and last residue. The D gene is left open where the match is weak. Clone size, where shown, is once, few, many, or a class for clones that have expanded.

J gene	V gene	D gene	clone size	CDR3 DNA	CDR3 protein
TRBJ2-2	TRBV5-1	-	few	TGCGCCAGCAGCTTGGCCACAGCAGGGGTAGGAACCGGGGAGCTGTTTTTT	CASSLATAGVGTGELFF
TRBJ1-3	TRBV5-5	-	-	TGTGCCAGCAGCCCCCGGGGGGGAATCGGAAACACCATATATTTT	CASSPRGGIGNTIYF
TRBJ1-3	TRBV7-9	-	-	TGTTCCAGCAGCTTAGCGCGGCCTTCGGGTGGAAACACCATATATTTT	CSSSLARPSGGNTIYF
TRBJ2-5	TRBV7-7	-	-	TGTGCTAGCAGCCCCGCGGGCGGCGGCCAAGAGACCCAGTACTTC	CASSPAGGGQETQYF
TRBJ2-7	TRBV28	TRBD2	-	TGTGCCAGCAGTTTAGGGACTAGCGGATCCTACGAGCAGTACTTC	CASSLGTSGSYEQYF
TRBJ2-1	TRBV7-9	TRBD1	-	TGTTCCAGCAGCTTAGACAACAGGGGGCAGGACAATGAGCAGTTCTTC	CSSSLDNRGQDNEQFF
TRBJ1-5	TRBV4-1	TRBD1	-	TGCGCCAGCAGCCAAGGAAGCGACAGGGTCGGCAATCAGCCCCAGCATTTT	CASSQGSDRVGNQPQHF
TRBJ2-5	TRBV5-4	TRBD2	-	TGTGCCAGCAGGGGGGAGGGAGAGACCCAGTACTTC	CASRGEGETQYF
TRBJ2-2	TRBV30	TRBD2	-	TGTGCCTGGATCCGGGGACTAGTGGGGGGAGTGACCGGGGAGCTGTTTTTT	CAWIRGLVGGVTGELFF
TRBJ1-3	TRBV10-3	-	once	TGTGCCATCAGTGAGCTCGGCTCTGGAAACACCATATATTTT	CAISELGSGNTIYF
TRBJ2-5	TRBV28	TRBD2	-	TGTGCCAGCAGTTTATGGATAGCGGGAGTGGAGACCCAGTACTTC	CASSLWIAGVETQYF
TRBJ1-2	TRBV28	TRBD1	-	TGTGCCAGCAGTTGGGGACAGGGGGCCTATGGCTACACCTTC	CASSWGQGAYGYTF
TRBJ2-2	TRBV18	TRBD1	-	TGTGCCAGCTCACGGCTCGACAGGGCGGGGGAGCTGTTTTTT	CASSRLDRAGELFF
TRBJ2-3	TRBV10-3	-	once	TGTGCCACTGGACTTTTAGATACGCAGTATTTT	CATGLLDTQYF
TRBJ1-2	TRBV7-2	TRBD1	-	TGTGCCAGCAGCCCGGGAGCGACAGGGACCTATGGCTACACCTTC	CASSPGATGTYGYTF
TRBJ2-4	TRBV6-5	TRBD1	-	TGTGCCAGCAGGCCACCGGGACAGGGGAACATTCAGTACTTC	CASRPPGQGNIQYF
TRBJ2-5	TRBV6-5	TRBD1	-	TGTGCCAGCAGACCGACAGGGGTCAGAGGAGAGACCCAGTACTTC	CASRPTGVRGETQYF
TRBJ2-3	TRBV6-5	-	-	TGTGCCAGCAGTTACGGCGGAACGGGGGGCACAGATACGCAGTATTTT	CASSYGGTGGTDTQYF
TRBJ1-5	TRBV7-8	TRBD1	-	TGTGCCAGCAGCCCCGGGACAGGGGATGAGCATTTT	CASSPGTGDEHF
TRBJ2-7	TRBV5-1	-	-	TGCGCCAGCAGCGCACACGGGGACTCCTACGAGCAGTACTTC	CASSAHGDSYEQYF
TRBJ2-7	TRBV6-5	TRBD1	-	TGTGCCAGCAGGTACCGACAGGGGACCTACGAGCAGTACTTC	CASRYRQGTYEQYF
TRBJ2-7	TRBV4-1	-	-	TGCGCCAGCAGCCAAGTTACAGGGTTCTACGAGCAGTACTTC	CASSQVTGFYEQYF
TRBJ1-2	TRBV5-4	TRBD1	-	TGTGCCAGCAGCCGGTGGGGACAGGGCCATGGCTACACCTTC	CASSRWGQGHGYTF
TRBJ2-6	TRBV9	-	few	TGTGCCAGCAGCCCCCCGGGTGGTAGATCTGGGGCCAACGGCCTGACTTTC	CASSPPGGRSGANGLTF